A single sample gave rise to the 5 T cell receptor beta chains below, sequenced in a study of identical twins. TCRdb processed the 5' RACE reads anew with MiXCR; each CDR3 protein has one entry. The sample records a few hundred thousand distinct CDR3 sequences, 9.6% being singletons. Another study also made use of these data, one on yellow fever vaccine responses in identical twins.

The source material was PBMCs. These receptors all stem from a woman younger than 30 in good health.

The CDR3 DNA reads as TGCAGCGTTGAGGGAGCGGGGGGTTTCACAGATACGCAGTATTTT. Its protein product is CSVEGAGGFTDTQYF. The V gene is TRBV29-1, the J gene TRBJ2-3; 9 positions agree with TRBD2. The trim removed 3 bases at V and 2 bases at J, leaving 6 bases unmatched. The CDR3 is 15 amino acids. Germline-derived CDR1 and CDR2 are SQVTM and ANQGSEA.

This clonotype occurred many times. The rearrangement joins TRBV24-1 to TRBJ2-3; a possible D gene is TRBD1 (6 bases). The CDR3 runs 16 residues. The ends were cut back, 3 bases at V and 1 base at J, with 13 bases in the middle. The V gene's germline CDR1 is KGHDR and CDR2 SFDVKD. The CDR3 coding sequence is TGTGCCACCAGTGATGCCATACAGGGAGGCACAGATACGCAGTATTTT. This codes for CATSDAIQGGTDTQYF.

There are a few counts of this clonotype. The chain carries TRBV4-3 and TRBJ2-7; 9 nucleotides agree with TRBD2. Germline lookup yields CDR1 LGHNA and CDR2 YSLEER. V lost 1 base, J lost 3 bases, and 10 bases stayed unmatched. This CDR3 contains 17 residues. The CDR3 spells CASSQGLAVGISYEQYF. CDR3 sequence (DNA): TGCGCCAGCAGCCAAGGACTAGCGGTCGGGATAAGCTACGAGCAGTACTTC.

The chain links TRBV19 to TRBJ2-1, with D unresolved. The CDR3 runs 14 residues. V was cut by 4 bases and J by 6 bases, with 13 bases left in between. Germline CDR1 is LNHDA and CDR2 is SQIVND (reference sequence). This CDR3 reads CASSTERVANEQFF. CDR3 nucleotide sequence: TGTGCCAGTAGTACAGAAAGGGTCGCCAATGAGCAGTTCTTC.

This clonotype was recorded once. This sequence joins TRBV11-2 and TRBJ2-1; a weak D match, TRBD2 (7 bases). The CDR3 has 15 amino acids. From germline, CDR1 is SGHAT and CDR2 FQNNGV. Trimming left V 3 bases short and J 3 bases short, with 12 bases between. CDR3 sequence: CASSFQGRGYNEQFF. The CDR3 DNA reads TGTGCCAGCAGCTTCCAGGGGAGGGGCTACAATGAGCAGTTCTTC.